Below are 23 T cell receptor beta chains sequenced from a single sample in a study of blood T cell repertoires in COVID-19. Clones were sequenced by immunoSEQ multiplex PCR, and TCRdb holds only the in-frame ones, with some missing. The sample lists roughly 300,000 clones; approximately 92% were seen once. The sequencing input was PBMCs or T cells enriched from blood (not recorded which). Every receptor here comes from a woman aged 25 to 39 who had recovered from COVID-19.

The chain employs TRBV6-6 and TRBJ2-3; 10 bases map to TRBD2. Germline CDR1 reads MNHNY; CDR2 reads SVGAGI (reference sequence). The CDR3 spans 15 residues. V was pared by 6 bases and J by 5 bases, with 8 bases of the junction left unmatched. The chain's CDR3 is CASRPAGTSVDTQYF. CDR3 in DNA: TGTGCCAGCAGGCCGGCCGGGACTAGCGTAGATACGCAGTATTTT.

The chain uses TRBV7-2 and TRBJ2-7; D might be TRBD2 (6 bases). Trimming took off 5 bases at V and 5 bases at J, with 16 bases between the two ends. In germline, CDR1 is SGHTA, CDR2 FQGNSA. This CDR3 comprises 14 residues. In DNA form, the CDR3 reads TGTGCCAGCAGCCCAGCCTGGAGGGCCCACGAGCAGTACTTC. It translates to CASSPAWRAHEQYF.

The J gene is TRBJ2-3, the V gene TRBV11-2, with D possibly TRBD2 on 6 matching bases. Germline V CDR1 and CDR2: SGHAT, FQNNGV. The germline V and J ends were trimmed by 4 bases and 0 bases, with 11 bases remaining between them. The CDR3 loop spans 15 amino acids. The CDR3 sequence: CASSWSGSSTDTQYF. Here the CDR3 DNA reads TGTGCCAGCAGCTGGAGCGGGTCTAGCACAGATACGCAGTATTTT.

V is TRBV3-1 (or the pseudogene TRBV3-2) and J is TRBJ2-5, with D unclear. The CDR3 is 13 amino acids. V lost 4 bases to trimming and J lost 5 bases, with 11 bases between them. The germline CDR1 and CDR2 sequences are LGHDT and YNNKEL (reference sequence). CDR3 sequence reads: CASSPLGEETQYF. The CDR3 region has the DNA TGTGCCAGCAGCCCCCTAGGTGAGGAGACCCAGTACTTC.

V usage is TRBV19 and J usage is TRBJ1-1; 7 bases line up with TRBD1. This CDR3 has 13 residues. V lost 5 bases and J lost 4; bases outside the gene matches: 4. Germline-derived CDR1 and CDR2 are LNHDA and SQIVND (reference sequence). Here the CDR3 DNA reads TGTGCCAGTAGTTCCGGGACAGTCACTGAAGCTTTCTTT. Amino acid sequence: CASSSGTVTEAFF. The complete variable domain, with remaining parts taken from reference TRBV19 and TRBJ1-1, reads DGGITQSPKYLFRKEGQNVTLSCEQNLNHDAMYWYRQDPGQGLRLIYYSQIVNDFQKGDIAEGYSVSREKKESFPLTVTSAQKNPTAFYLCASSSGTVTEAFFGQGTRLTVV.

The rearrangement joins TRBV20-1 to TRBJ2-2; D uncertain. CDR1 is DFQATT, CDR2 SNEGSKA, per germline (reference sequence). CDR3 length equals 14 residues. Trimming shortened V by 3 bases and J by 1 base, and 9 bases separated the two germline ends. CDR3 sequence reads: CSASRQLNTGELFF. The CDR3 region has the DNA TGCAGTGCTAGTCGTCAGTTGAACACCGGGGAGCTGTTTTTT.

This chain joins TRBV7-2 and TRBJ1-2; D not resolved. Trimming pared 1 base from V and 5 bases from J, leaving 11 bases between. This CDR3 spans 14 amino acids. Germline values: CDR1 SGHTA, CDR2 FQGNSA. Here the CDR3 reads CASSLGSRDYGYTF. CDR3 in DNA: TGTGCCAGCAGCTTAGGATCACGGGATTATGGCTACACCTTC.

This clone was counted once. The J gene is TRBJ2-3, the V gene TRBV7-3, with 8 bases identical to TRBD1. The CDR3 is 18 amino acids. Unmatched junction bases numbered 12, after V lost 4 bases and J lost 0 bases. Germline CDR1 reads SGHTA; CDR2 reads FQGTGA. The CDR3 sequence is CASSSHRTGYTSTDTQYF. The CDR3 DNA is TGTGCCAGCAGCTCCCACCGGACAGGGTATACTAGCACAGATACGCAGTATTTT.

This chain connects TRBV28 to TRBJ1-2, with TRBD1 matching 7 bases. Looked up from germline, CDR1 is MDHEN and CDR2 is SYDVKM. Trimming at V came to 7 bases and at J to 6 bases, leaving 11 bases not matched to a gene. The CDR3 has 14 amino acids. CDR3 region: CASTPHKQGNGYTF. The CDR3 DNA follows: TGTGCCAGCACCCCTCATAAACAGGGGAATGGCTACACCTTC.

V is TRBV5-1 and J is TRBJ1-1; D uncertain. CDR3 size: 14 residues. V lost 0 bases to trimming and J lost 1 base, with 7 bases between them. Germline V CDR1 and CDR2: SGHRS, YFSETQ. This CDR3 reads CASSLGGENTEAFF. In nucleotides, the CDR3 is TGCGCCAGCAGCTTGGGCGGGGAGAACACTGAAGCTTTCTTT.

The rearrangement uses TRBV18 and TRBJ2-5; TRBD1 might be the D (5 bases). Germline V gene lookup returns CDR1 KGHSH and CDR2 LQKENI. V shed 2 bases and J shed 1 base, with 14 bases lying between them. The CDR3 consists of 16 residues. CDR3 in DNA: TGTGCCAGCTCACCAACAGGAACGGCCCGCCAAGAGACCCAGTACTTC. Its translation: CASSPTGTARQETQYF. Together with reference TRBV18 and TRBJ2-5, the CDR3 gives the full variable domain: NAGVMQNPRHLVRRRGQEARLRCSPMKGHSHVYWYRQLPEEGLKFMVYLQKENIIDESGMPKERFSAEFPKEGPSILRIQQVVRGDSAAYFCASSPTGTARQETQYFGPGTRLLVL.

The chain has TRBV7-2 and TRBJ1-5, with D possibly matching TRBD1 (5 bases). The V end was cut by 5 bases, the J end by 0 bases, with 17 bases between. Germline CDR1 and CDR2: SGHTA and FQGNSA. The CDR3 runs to 17 residues. The CDR3 reads CASSPPRDRYSNQPQHF. The CDR3 DNA is TGTGCCAGCAGCCCGCCGCGGGACCGCTATAGCAATCAGCCCCAGCATTTT.

This rearrangement joins TRBV6-2 or TRBV6-3 to TRBJ1-5; 7 bases map to TRBD1. CDR3 length equals 16 residues. Germline CDR1 MNHEY, CDR2 SVGEGT. Germline trimming cut 2 bases from V and 0 bases from J; bases unmatched to any gene: 4. CDR3 amino acids: CASSYGQGVSNQPQHF. DNA of the CDR3: TGTGCCAGCAGTTACGGTCAGGGGGTTAGCAATCAGCCCCAGCATTTT.

The gene calls are TRBV28 and TRBJ1-5; 7 bases line up with TRBD1. CDR3 length: 15 amino acids. J gave up 7 bases and V 1 base, and 7 bases lay outside the gene matches. Germline-derived CDR1 and CDR2 are MDHEN and SYDVKM. DNA for the CDR3: TGTGCCAGCAGTTTATCGACAGGGTTCGGGCAGCCCCAGCATTTT. Protein: CASSLSTGFGQPQHF. The complete variable domain, with remaining parts taken from reference TRBV28 and TRBJ1-5, reads DVKVTQSSRYLVKRTGEKVFLECVQDMDHENMFWYRQDPGLGLRLIYFSYDVKMKEKGDIPEGYSVSREKKERFSLILESASTNQTSMYLCASSLSTGFGQPQHFGDGTRLSIL.

V is TRBV7-9 and J is TRBJ1-5; tentative D call: TRBD1 (6 bases). Germline V gene data show CDR1 as SEHNR and CDR2 as FQNEAQ (reference sequence). With 4 bases removed from V and 7 bases from J, the gap between germline ends came to 8 bases. The CDR3 is 12 residues long. The CDR3 loop is CASSSTGQPQHF. The CDR3 coding sequence is TGTGCCAGCAGCTCTACAGGGCAGCCCCAGCATTTT.

V is TRBV13 and J is TRBJ2-2; possibly TRBD2 for D (6 bases). The CDR3 covers 16 residues. V lost 4 bases to trimming and J lost 4 bases, with 16 bases between them. CDR1 is PRHDT, CDR2 FYEKMQ, per germline (reference sequence). CDR3 sequence (DNA): TGTGCCAGCAGCTCCCCCCCAGGGACTTCCACCGGGGAGCTGTTTTTT. It yields the protein CASSSPPGTSTGELFF.

This clone was seen just once. V and J are TRBV28 and TRBJ2-1, with D tentatively TRBD1 (6 bases). Trimming pared 7 bases from V and 10 bases from J, leaving 23 bases between. The germline CDR1 and CDR2 sequences are MDHEN and SYDVKM. The CDR3 is made up of 15 amino acids. The CDR3 here is CASTSEGTPALEQFF. CDR3 sequence (DNA): TGTGCCAGCACTAGTGAGGGGACACCGGCCTTGGAGCAGTTCTTC. The full variable domain, with the rest looked up from reference TRBV28 and TRBJ2-1, is DVKVTQSSRYLVKRTGEKVFLECVQDMDHENMFWYRQDPGLGLRLIYFSYDVKMKEKGDIPEGYSVSREKKERFSLILESASTNQTSMYLCASTSEGTPALEQFFGPGTRLTVL.

This chain joins TRBV3-1 (or the pseudogene TRBV3-2) and TRBJ1-3; D not resolved. V was trimmed by 1 base and J by 0 bases, leaving 13 bases between them. Germline V CDR1 and CDR2: LGHDT, YNNKEL (reference sequence). This CDR3 spans 17 amino acids. DNA of the CDR3: TGTGCCAGCAGCCAAGGACAAGTACGGGGCTCTGGAAACACCATATATTTT. This codes for CASSQGQVRGSGNTIYF.

On this clone itself: At the DNA level, this CDR3 is encoded by other sequences in the same sample as well. This chain connects TRBV28 to TRBJ1-2; 7 nucleotides align to TRBD1. This CDR3 has 14 residues. The trim removed 4 bases at V and 0 bases at J, leaving 2 bases unmatched. Germline CDR1 is MDHEN and CDR2 is SYDVKM. CDR3 amino acids: CASSSGTANYGYTF. The DNA for the CDR3 is TGTGCCAGCAGTTCCGGGACAGCTAACTATGGCTACACCTTC.

V gene TRBV2 combines with J gene TRBJ1-1, with D unresolved. The CDR3 contains 13 residues. V lost 2 bases and J 1 base, leaving 5 bases between the germline ends. Germline-derived CDR1 and CDR2 are SNHLY and FYNNEI. CDR3 sequence reads: CASSEPKNTEAFF. In DNA form, the CDR3 reads TGTGCCAGCAGTGAACCCAAGAACACTGAAGCTTTCTTT.

The chain carries TRBV11-3 and TRBJ1-1, with D uncertain. The germline gives CDR1 SGHNT, CDR2 YENEEA. The V and J ends lost 4 bases and 1 base respectively, with 4 bases between them. The CDR3 is 12 residues long. Written as DNA, the CDR3 is TGTGCCAGCAGCTGGCAGAACACTGAAGCTTTCTTT. Encoded protein: CASSWQNTEAFF. The variable domain in full, completed from reference TRBV11-3 and TRBJ1-1, reads EAGVVQSPRYKIIEKKQPVAFWCNPISGHNTLYWYLQNLGQGPELLIRYENEEAVDDSQLPKDRFSAERLKGVDSTLKIQPAELGDSAVYLCASSWQNTEAFFGQGTRLTVV.

This chain connects TRBV27 to TRBJ2-7; maybe TRBD1 (6 bases). In germline, CDR1 is MNHEY, CDR2 SMNVEV (reference sequence). V lost 11 bases and J lost 5, with 19 bases in between. The CDR3 totals 13 residues. As DNA, the CDR3 is TGTGCCGCCCAGGGGTTAACTTCAAACGAGCAGTACTTC. This codes for CAAQGLTSNEQYF.

The DNA for the CDR3 is TGCGCCAGCAGCCTAAGCCCCGGGACTAGTCTCTCCTACGAGCAGTACTTC. Encoded protein: CASSLSPGTSLSYEQYF. The J gene is TRBJ2-7, the V gene TRBV5-1; TRBD2 aligns across 8 bases. J lost 0 bases, V lost 4 bases, and 12 bases had no gene match. Germline-derived CDR1 and CDR2 are SGHRS and YFSETQ. The CDR3 is 17 residues long.